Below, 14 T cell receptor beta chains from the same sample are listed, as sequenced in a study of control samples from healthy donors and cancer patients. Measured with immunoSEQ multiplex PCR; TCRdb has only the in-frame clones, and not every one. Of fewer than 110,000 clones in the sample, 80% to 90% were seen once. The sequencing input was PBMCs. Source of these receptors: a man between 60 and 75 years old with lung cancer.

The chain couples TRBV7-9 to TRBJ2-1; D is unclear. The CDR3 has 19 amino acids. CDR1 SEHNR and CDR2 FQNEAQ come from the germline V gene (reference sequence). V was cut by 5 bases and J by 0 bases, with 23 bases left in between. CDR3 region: CASSLTLLLRTSSYNEQFF. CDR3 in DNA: TGTGCCAGCAGCCTTACCTTGCTACTCCGAACGAGCTCCTACAATGAGCAGTTCTTC. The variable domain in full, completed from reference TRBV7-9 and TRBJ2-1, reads DTGVSQNPRHKITKRGQNVTFRCDPISEHNRLYWYRQTLGQGPEFLTYFQNEAQLEKSRLLSDRFSAERPKGSFSTLEIQRTEQGDSAMYLCASSLTLLLRTSSYNEQFFGPGTRLTVL.

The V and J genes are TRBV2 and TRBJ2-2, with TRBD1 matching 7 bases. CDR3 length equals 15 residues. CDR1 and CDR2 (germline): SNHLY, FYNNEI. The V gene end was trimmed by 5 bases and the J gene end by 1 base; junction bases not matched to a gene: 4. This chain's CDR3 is CASSPGQRNTGELFF. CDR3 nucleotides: TGTGCCAGCAGTCCGGGACAGCGGAACACCGGGGAGCTGTTTTTT.

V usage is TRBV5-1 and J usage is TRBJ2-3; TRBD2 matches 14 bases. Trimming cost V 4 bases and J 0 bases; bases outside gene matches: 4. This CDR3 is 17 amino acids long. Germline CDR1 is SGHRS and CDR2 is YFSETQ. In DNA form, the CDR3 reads TGCGCCAGCAGCACGGGGACTAGCGGGGGTAGCACAGATACGCAGTATTTT. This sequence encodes CASSTGTSGGSTDTQYF. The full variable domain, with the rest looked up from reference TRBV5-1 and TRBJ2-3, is KAGVTQTPRYLIKTRGQQVTLSCSPISGHRSVSWYQQTPGQGLQFLFEYFSETQRNKGNFPGRFSGRQFSNSRSEMNVSTLELGDSALYLCASSTGTSGGSTDTQYFGPGTRLTVL.

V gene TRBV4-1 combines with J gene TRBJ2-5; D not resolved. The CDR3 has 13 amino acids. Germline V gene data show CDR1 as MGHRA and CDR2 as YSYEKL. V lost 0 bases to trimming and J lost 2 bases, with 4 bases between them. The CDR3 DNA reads TGCGCCAGCAGCCAAGACATGCAAGAGACCCAGTACTTC. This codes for CASSQDMQETQYF.

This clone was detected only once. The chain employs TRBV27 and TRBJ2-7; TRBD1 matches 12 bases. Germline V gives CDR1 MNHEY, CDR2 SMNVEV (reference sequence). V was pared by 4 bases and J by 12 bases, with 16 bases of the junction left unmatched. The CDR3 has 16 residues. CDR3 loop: CASSSVTNWDRGRGYF. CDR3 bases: TGTGCCAGCAGTTCAGTTACTAACTGGGACAGGGGGCGCGGGTACTTC.

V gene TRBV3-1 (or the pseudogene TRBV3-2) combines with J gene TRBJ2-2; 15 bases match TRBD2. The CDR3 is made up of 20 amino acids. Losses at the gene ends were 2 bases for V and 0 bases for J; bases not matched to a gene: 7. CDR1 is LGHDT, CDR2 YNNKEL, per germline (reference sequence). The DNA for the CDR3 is TGTGCCAGCAGCCAATGGTCGGGACTAGCGGGGGGATCGAACACCGGGGAGCTGTTTTTT. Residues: CASSQWSGLAGGSNTGELFF.

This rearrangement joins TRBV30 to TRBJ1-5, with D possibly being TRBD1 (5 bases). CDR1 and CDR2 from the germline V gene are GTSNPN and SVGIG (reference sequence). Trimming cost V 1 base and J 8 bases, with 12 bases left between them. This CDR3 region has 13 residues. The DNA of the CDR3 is TGTGCCTGGAGTGGGGGGGTAACGGAGCCCCAGCATTTT. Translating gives CAWSGGVTEPQHF.

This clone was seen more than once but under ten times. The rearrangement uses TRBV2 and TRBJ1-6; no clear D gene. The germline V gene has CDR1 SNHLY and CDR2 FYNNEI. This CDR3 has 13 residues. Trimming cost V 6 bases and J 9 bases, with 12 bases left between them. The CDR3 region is CASRGGLSSPLHF. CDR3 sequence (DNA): TGTGCCAGCAGAGGAGGGCTTAGTTCACCCCTCCACTTT.

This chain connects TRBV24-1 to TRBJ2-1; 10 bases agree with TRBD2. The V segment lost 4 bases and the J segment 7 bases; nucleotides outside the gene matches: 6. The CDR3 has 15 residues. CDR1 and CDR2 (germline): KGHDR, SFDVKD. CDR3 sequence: CATSDPSGGENEQFF. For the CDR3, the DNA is TGTGCCACCAGTGACCCTAGCGGGGGCGAGAATGAGCAGTTCTTC.

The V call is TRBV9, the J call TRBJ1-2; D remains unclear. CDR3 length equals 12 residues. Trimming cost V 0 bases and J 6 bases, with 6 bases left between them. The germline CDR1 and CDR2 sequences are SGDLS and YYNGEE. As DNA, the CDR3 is TGTGCCAGCAGCGTAGGAGTTAATGGCTACACCTTC. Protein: CASSVGVNGYTF.

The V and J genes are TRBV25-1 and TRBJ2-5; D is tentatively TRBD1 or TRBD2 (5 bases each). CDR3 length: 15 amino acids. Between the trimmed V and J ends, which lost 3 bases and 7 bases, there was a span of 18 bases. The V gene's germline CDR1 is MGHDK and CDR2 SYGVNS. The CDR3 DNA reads TGTGCCAGCAGTGATCCTAGCAAAACTGGGGGGACCCAGTACTTC. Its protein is CASSDPSKTGGTQYF.

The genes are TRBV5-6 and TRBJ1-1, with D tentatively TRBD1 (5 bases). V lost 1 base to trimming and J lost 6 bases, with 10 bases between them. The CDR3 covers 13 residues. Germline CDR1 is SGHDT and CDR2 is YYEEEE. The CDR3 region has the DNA TGTGCCAGCAGCTTGAGCTCAGGGTCTGAAGCTTTCTTT. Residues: CASSLSSGSEAFF.

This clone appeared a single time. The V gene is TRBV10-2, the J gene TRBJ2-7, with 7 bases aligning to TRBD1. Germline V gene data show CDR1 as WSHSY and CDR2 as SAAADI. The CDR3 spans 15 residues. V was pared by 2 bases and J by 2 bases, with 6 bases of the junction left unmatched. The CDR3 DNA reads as TGCGCCAGCAGTGAGAAATTGGGACAGACCTACGAGCAGTACGTC. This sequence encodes CASSEKLGQTYEQYV.

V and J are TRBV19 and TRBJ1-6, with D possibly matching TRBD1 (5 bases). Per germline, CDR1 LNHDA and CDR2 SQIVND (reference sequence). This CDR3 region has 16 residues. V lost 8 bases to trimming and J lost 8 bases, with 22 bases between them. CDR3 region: CASSTGEGRGYSPLHF. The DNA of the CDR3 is TGTGCCAGTTCCACCGGAGAAGGCCGGGGCTATTCACCCCTCCACTTT.